These 11 T cell receptor beta chains were sequenced from one sample in a study of tumor-infiltrating lymphocytes in primary liver carcinoma. A constant-region primer primed TCR beta cDNA synthesis from about 0.55 ug of total RNA. Nested multiplex PCR, run for three rounds with slightly modified ARM-PCR, yielded TCR beta libraries. For 10 cycles apiece, the opening two PCR rounds ran with TRBV1-TRBV30 forward primers and a C-beta reverse primer. Each CDR3 protein gets one entry after TCRdb re-called the multiplex PCR reads with MiXCR. The sample carries over 250,000 distinct CDR3 sequences, 58% recorded once. The source of the blood RNA was unsorted whole blood, and germline DNA was extracted as well. Sequenced input: peripheral blood. The receptors here all came from a woman under 40 with primary liver carcinoma and hepatitis B virus infection.

A note on this clonotype: The junction departs from germline at one end; a sequencing error may be responsible. The chain carries TRBV11-2 and TRBJ2-1; 11 bases fit TRBD2. The CDR3 runs 15 residues. Germline V gene data show CDR1 as SGHAT and CDR2 as FQNNGV. CDR3 bases: TGTGCCAGCAGCCTTTTAGCGGGAGGGCGAGATGAGCACTTCTTC. The encoded protein is CASSLLAGGRDEHFF.

Concerning this clonotype itself: It is likely a read error, because the conserved phenylalanine at the end of the CDR3 is missing. In DNA, the CDR3 is TGTGCCAGCAGCGTCTCCGGGGAGCTGTTTTCT. It codes for CASSVSGELFS. V usage is TRBV11-2 and J usage is TRBJ2-2; D remains unclear. Germline CDR1 reads SGHAT; CDR2 reads FQNNGV. This CDR3 comprises 11 residues. The ends were cut back, 5 bases at V and 6 bases at J, with 4 bases in the middle.

This clonotype has a handful of counts. One end of the junction fails to match germline, which may point to a read error. The chain is built from TRBV11-2 and TRBJ2-7, with TRBD2 identical over 7 bases. Germline V lookup: CDR1 SGHAT, CDR2 FQNNGV. This CDR3 spans 16 amino acids. The DNA of the CDR3 is TGTACCAGCAGCCACGCCCGACTAGCAGGAGGGTACGAGCAGTACTTC. It encodes CTSSHARLAGGYEQYF.

V usage is TRBV5-1 and J usage is TRBJ2-7; D is unresolved. Looked up from germline, CDR1 is SGHRS and CDR2 is YFSETQ. The CDR3 has 12 residues. Trimming cost V 3 bases and J 5 bases, with 9 bases left between them. The CDR3 DNA is TGCGCCAGCAGCTCCTCTTGGGACGAGCAGTACTTC. Encoded protein: CASSSSWDEQYF. The whole variable domain, remainder taken from reference TRBV5-1 and TRBJ2-7, is KAGVTQTPRYLIKTRGQQVTLSCSPISGHRSVSWYQQTPGQGLQFLFEYFSETQRNKGNFPGRFSGRQFSNSRSEMNVSTLELGDSALYLCASSSSWDEQYFGPGTRLTVT.

This clonotype was detected ten times or more. V is TRBV10-2 and J is TRBJ2-7, with D tentatively TRBD2 (6 bases). The CDR3 is made up of 17 amino acids. The germline V gene has CDR1 WSHSY and CDR2 SAAADI. The ends were cut back, 2 bases at V and 4 bases at J, with 21 bases in the middle. Here the CDR3 reads CASSEPAAGTGFYEQYF. The DNA of the CDR3 is TGCGCCAGCAGTGAGCCAGCCGCCGGGACTGGATTTTACGAGCAGTACTTC.

Concerning this clonotype: One end of the junction is discordant with germline, which a read error may explain. The chain uses TRBV11-2 and TRBJ2-7; TRBD2 might be the D (6 bases). There are 14 residues in the CDR3. Germline CDR1 and CDR2: SGHAT and FQNNGV. The CDR3 protein is CTSSSPRYGGEQYF. The CDR3 DNA is TGTACCAGCAGTTCCCCGCGTTACGGAGGGGAGCAGTACTTC.

The sample holds a few counts of this clonotype. J is TRBJ1-1 and V is TRBV7-8; D gene ambiguous. V dropped 4 bases and J dropped 1 base, with 7 bases sitting between them. This CDR3 is 13 amino acids long. The germline CDR1 and CDR2 sequences are SGHVS and FQNEAQ. This CDR3 reads CASSSVENTEAFF. The DNA of the CDR3 is TGTGCCAGCAGCTCCGTGGAGAACACTGAAGCTTTCTTT.

CDR3: CASSRDSLSNEQFF. As DNA, the CDR3 is TGTGCCAGCAGTCGGGACAGTCTCAGCAATGAGCAGTTCTTC. V is TRBV12-3 or TRBV12-4 and J is TRBJ2-1, with 7 bases aligning to TRBD1. V lost 5 bases to trimming and J lost 6 bases; unmatched junction nucleotides: 7. The CDR3 totals 14 residues.

This chain uses TRBV28 with TRBJ2-5, with 7 positions matching TRBD2. Germline trimming cut 6 bases from V and 7 bases from J; bases unmatched to any gene: 17. This CDR3 comprises 16 residues. In germline, CDR1 is MDHEN, CDR2 SYDVKM. CDR3 sequence (DNA): TGTGCCAGCAGCGGAGAGGCGGGAGAGGGGAGTGGGACCCAGTACTTC. Encoded protein: CASSGEAGEGSGTQYF.

This clonotype was counted a single time. Given the absence of the conserved phenylalanine or tryptophan at the CDR3 end, a read error is likely. The chain combines TRBV4-1 with TRBJ2-7; 9 positions match TRBD2. V gave up 2 bases and J gave up 7 bases; unmatched junction bases: 21. CDR1 and CDR2 (germline): MGHRA, YSYEKL. CDR3 size: 19 residues. The CDR3: CASSQTPGLAHQMGGEQYL. CDR3 coding DNA: TGCGCCAGCAGCCAAACCCCGGGACTAGCCCATCAGATGGGTGGGGAGCAGTACCTC.

Of note for this clonotype: Being one base from a much bigger clone, this may be a read error. This chain uses TRBV6-1 with TRBJ2-6; D not resolved. Per germline, CDR1 MNHNS and CDR2 SASEGT. The V end lost 7 bases, the J end lost 10 bases, and 11 bases lay between the germline ends. This CDR3 has 12 amino acids. The CDR3 reads CASIHGQNVLTF. The CDR3 DNA reads TGTGCCAGCATTCATGGGCAGAACGTCCTGACTTTC.